This TCR beta chain was captured in a study of OX40 agonist ivuxolimab in advanced cancers. Across the study: Recorded diagnoses for dose-escalation patients were hepatocellular carcinoma, melanoma, renal cell or head and neck cancer.

The table came from immunoSEQ multiplex PCR; TCRdb's copy has only in-frame clones and leaves some out. The data show roughly 80,000 clones, around 84% seen once. CDR3 length: 16 amino acids. The ends were cut back, 4 bases at V and 4 bases at J, with 17 bases in the middle. Germline V gene lookup returns CDR1 SGHRS and CDR2 YFSETQ. Exclusion applied to patients with autoimmune disease history or systemic immunosuppression. Blood specimens came from baseline, cycle 4 day 1, and cycle 7 day 1. The V call is TRBV5-1, the J call TRBJ2-2; TRBD1 might be the D (6 bases). This clonotype was obtained from an adult with an advanced solid tumor such as melanoma, head and neck, liver or kidney cancer. This sample comprised CD4+ or CD8+ T cells sorted from blood, obtained in a trial of the OX40 agonist ivuxolimab. The CDR3 reads CASSQNTGIRTGELFF. The CDR3 bases are TGCGCCAGCAGCCAAAATACAGGGATACGCACCGGGGAGCTGTTTTTT. Complete variable domain (other parts from reference TRBV5-1 and TRBJ2-2): KAGVTQTPRYLIKTRGQQVTLSCSPISGHRSVSWYQQTPGQGLQFLFEYFSETQRNKGNFPGRFSGRQFSNSRSEMNVSTLELGDSALYLCASSQNTGIRTGELFFGEGSRLTVL.